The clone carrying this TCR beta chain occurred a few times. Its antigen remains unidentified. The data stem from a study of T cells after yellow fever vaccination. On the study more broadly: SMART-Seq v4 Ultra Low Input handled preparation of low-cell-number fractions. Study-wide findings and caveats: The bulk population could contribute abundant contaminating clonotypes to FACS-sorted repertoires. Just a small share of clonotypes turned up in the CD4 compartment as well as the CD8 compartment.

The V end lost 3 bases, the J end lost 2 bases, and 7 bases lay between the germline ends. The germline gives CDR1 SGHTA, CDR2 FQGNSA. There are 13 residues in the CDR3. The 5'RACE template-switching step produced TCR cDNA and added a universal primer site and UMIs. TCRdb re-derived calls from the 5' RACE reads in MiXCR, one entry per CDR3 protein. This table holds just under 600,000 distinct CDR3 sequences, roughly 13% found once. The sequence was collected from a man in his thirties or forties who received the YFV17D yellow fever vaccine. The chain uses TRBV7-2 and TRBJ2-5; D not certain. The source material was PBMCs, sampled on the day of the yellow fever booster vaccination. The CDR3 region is CASSFADQETQYF. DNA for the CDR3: TGTGCCAGCAGCTTTGCGGATCAAGAGACCCAGTACTTC.